The entry that follows covers one T cell receptor (beta chain) sequence. Only CD45RO-negative cells positively selected for CCR7 counted as naive CD8 cells, so terminally differentiated effector memory CD45RA+ cells were excluded. The sample comes from a study of shared clonotypes between healthy human individuals. Here immunoSEQ multiplex PCR was the method, and the copy in TCRdb shows in-frame clones only, minus some. The table lists more than 2 million clones, 90% to 95% of them singletons. The germline V gene encodes CDR1 MNHEY and CDR2 SMNVEV (reference sequence). The CDR3 is made up of 11 amino acids. Between the trimmed V and J ends, which lost 7 bases and 4 bases, there was a span of 6 bases.

What was sequenced was naive CD8+ T cells from PBMCs. The origin of this receptor is a man between 18 and 35 years old in good health. Some clones in this sample may be carry-over from other donors' samples. The rearrangement joins TRBV27 to TRBJ2-3; D is possibly TRBD1 (6 bases). CDR3 sequence reads: CASKGADTQYF. The DNA for the CDR3 is TGTGCCAGCAAGGGGGCAGATACGCAGTATTTT.